Given below is one TCR beta chain in context. The target antigen is unknown. One entry per CDR3 protein, called by TCRdb with MiXCR from the 5' RACE reads. The sample lists 250,000 to 350,000 distinct CDR3 sequences, roughly 9% occurring once. The sample originates from a study of identical twins. The ends were cut back, 6 bases at V and 3 bases at J, with 19 bases in the middle. CDR1 and CDR2 from the germline V gene are SGHRS and YFSETQ. The CDR3 loop spans 15 amino acids. Overall study results and limits: There was more out-of-frame TCR alpha sharing in monozygotic twins than models estimated.

These data also featured in a second study, about yellow fever vaccine responses in identical twins.

The sequenced sample consisted of CD8+ T cells sorted from blood. The chain combines TRBV5-1 with TRBJ2-7, with D maybe TRBD1 (6 bases). The TCR was taken from a woman aged 18-29 years in good health. CDR3 loop: CASIPGDRKDYEQYF. The CDR3 DNA reads as TGCGCCAGCATCCCCGGTGACAGGAAGGACTACGAGCAGTACTTC.